The 11 T cell receptor beta chains below come from one sample, sequenced in a study of cytomegalovirus exposure and HLA in healthy donors. Primers: 60 Vbeta forward and 13 Jbeta reverse. Produced via immunoSEQ multiplex PCR; TCRdb's table is partial and in-frame only. The data hold some 150,000 clones, with roughly 80% observed a single time. Sequenced sample: PBMCs. These receptors originate from a male donor in good health and CMV-seronegative.

The chain links TRBV4-1 to TRBJ2-4, with D maybe TRBD2 (5 bases). V dropped 6 bases and J dropped 2 bases, with 11 bases sitting between them. The CDR3 covers 14 residues. The germline CDR1 and CDR2 sequences are MGHRA and YSYEKL. Here the CDR3 DNA reads TGCGCCAGCAGGCCCGGGGTGTCCAAAAACATTCAGTACTTC. This encodes CASRPGVSKNIQYF.

Of note for this clone: At one end, the junction sequence differs from germline, possibly due to a read error. The chain combines TRBV19 with TRBJ2-2; 9 bases agree with TRBD2. The CDR3 contains 15 residues. Germline CDR1 reads LNHDA; CDR2 reads SQIVND (reference sequence). The CDR3 reads CASMTSGWNAGELFF. CDR3 bases: TGTGCCAGCATGACTAGCGGTTGGAACGCCGGGGAGCTGTTTTTT.

The chain is built from TRBV11-3 and TRBJ1-1; no clear D gene. Germline CDR1 and CDR2: SGHNT and YENEEA. The V end lost 3 bases, the J end lost 1 base, and 6 bases lay between the germline ends. The CDR3 has 13 amino acids. Here the CDR3 reads CASSFRGNTEAFF. CDR3 DNA: TGTGCCAGCAGCTTTCGGGGGAACACTGAAGCTTTCTTT.

This rearrangement joins TRBV28 to TRBJ1-1, with 12 bases fitting TRBD1. Per the germline V gene, CDR1 is MDHEN and CDR2 is SYDVKM. Losses at the gene ends were 6 bases for V and 6 bases for J; bases not matched to a gene: 8. This CDR3 region has 15 residues. The CDR3 loop reads CASSSSGTGGAEAFF. The CDR3 DNA follows: TGTGCCAGCAGCTCCTCCGGGACAGGGGGCGCTGAAGCTTTCTTT.

Here the CDR3 DNA reads TGTGCCAGCAGCTTACTGTCGGGGGGAGAGACCCAGTACTTC. It yields the protein CASSLLSGGETQYF. The chain uses TRBV7-8 and TRBJ2-5; TRBD2 agrees at 7 bases. The length of the CDR3 is 14 residues. Germline-derived CDR1 and CDR2 are SGHVS and FQNEAQ. Trimming at V came to 2 bases and at J to 4 bases, leaving 4 bases not matched to a gene.

The chain uses TRBV6-5 and TRBJ2-3, with 10 bases matching TRBD1. Germline CDR1 reads MNHEY; CDR2 reads SVGAGI. CDR3 length equals 16 residues. The V segment lost 3 bases and the J segment 4 bases; nucleotides outside the gene matches: 7. The DNA of the CDR3 is TGTGCCAGCAGTTATACCCGGGGACAGGGGTCAGATACGCAGTATTTT. Translating it yields CASSYTRGQGSDTQYF.

CDR3 amino acids: CASSPGVGYEQYF. The CDR3 nucleotides read TGTGCCAGTAGCCCGGGGGTCGGGTACGAGCAGTACTTC. This chain uses TRBV19 with TRBJ2-7; D is possibly TRBD2 (6 bases). From germline, CDR1 is LNHDA and CDR2 SQIVND (reference sequence). V lost 6 bases and J 4 bases, leaving 13 bases between the germline ends. This CDR3 contains 13 residues.

V is TRBV10-3 and J is TRBJ1-5, with a weak D call TRBD1 (6 bases). The germline V gene has CDR1 ENHRY and CDR2 SYGVKD. V lost 10 bases and J lost 7, with 20 bases in between. The CDR3 has 14 residues. DNA for the CDR3: TGTGCCAGCGGGGGCGGGGGTAAGAACCAGCCCCAGCATTTT. The encoded protein is CASGGGGKNQPQHF.

The V gene is TRBV29-1, the J gene TRBJ2-1, with a weak D call TRBD2 (5 bases). The germline V and J ends were trimmed by 4 bases and 0 bases, with 7 bases remaining between them. Per the germline V gene, CDR1 is SQVTM and CDR2 is ANQGSEA. The CDR3 has 13 amino acids. DNA of the CDR3: TGCAGCGTTGTGGACTTCTCCTACAATGAGCAGTTCTTC. This sequence encodes CSVVDFSYNEQFF.

The rearrangement uses TRBV6-5 and TRBJ1-2; 7 nucleotides line up with TRBD1. The CDR3 is 14 residues long. Germline loops: CDR1 MNHEY, CDR2 SVGAGI. The V and J ends lost 6 bases and 5 bases, in that order; junction bases with no gene match: 9. CDR3 in DNA: TGTGCCAGCAGCAGGGACGCCAGGGGGTATGGCTACACCTTC. Translated: CASSRDARGYGYTF.

This clone was detected only a few times. This chain uses TRBV11-3 with TRBJ2-7; 7 nucleotides match TRBD1. CDR1 and CDR2 from the germline V gene are SGHNT and YENEEA. There are 14 residues in the CDR3. V was clipped by 1 base and J by 3 bases; unmatched bases: 3. The CDR3 DNA reads as TGTGCCAGCAGCTTAGGACAGGGTTACTACGAGCAGTACTTC. Protein product: CASSLGQGYYEQYF.